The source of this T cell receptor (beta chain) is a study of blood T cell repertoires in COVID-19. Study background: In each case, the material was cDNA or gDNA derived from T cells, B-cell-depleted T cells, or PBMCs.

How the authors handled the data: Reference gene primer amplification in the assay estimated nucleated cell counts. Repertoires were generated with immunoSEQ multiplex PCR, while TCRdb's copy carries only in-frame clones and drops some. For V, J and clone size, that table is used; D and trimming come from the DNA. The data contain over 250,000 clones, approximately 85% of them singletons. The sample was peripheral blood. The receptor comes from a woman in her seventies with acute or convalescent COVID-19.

The CDR3 bases are TGTGCCAGCAGTTTCCTCGAGAGCTCTACAATCAGGGATGAGCAGTTCTTC. Its protein is CASSFLESSTIRDEQFF. The chain carries TRBV27 and TRBJ2-1; TRBD1 is a possible D gene (5 bases). The germline gives CDR1 MNHEY, CDR2 SMNVEV (reference sequence). Trimming pared 3 bases from V and 8 bases from J, leaving 23 bases between. There are 17 residues in the CDR3.